This entry lists 8 T cell receptor beta chains sequenced from one sample in a study of CD8 T cells in ankylosing spondylitis. TCRdb re-called the 5' RACE reads with MiXCR, one entry per CDR3 protein. The repertoire includes approximately 140,000 distinct CDR3 sequences, roughly 9% of them detected once, and approximately 3.4% sits in the top ten. The specimen was blood, either unsorted or a sorted T cell fraction (not recorded which). These receptors all come from a male donor with ankylosing spondylitis or in good health (not recorded which).

This clonotype was counted ten times or more. The chain links TRBV4-1 to TRBJ2-2, with unresolved D. Between the trimmed V and J ends, which lost 4 bases and 4 bases, there was a span of 7 bases. The V gene's germline CDR1 is MGHRA and CDR2 YSYEKL. The CDR3 runs to 13 residues. The CDR3 DNA sequence: TGCGCCAGCAGCCCACAGTTCACCGGGGAGCTGTTTTTT. Translation gives CASSPQFTGELFF.

This clonotype was seen at least ten times. The rearrangement joins TRBV6-5 to TRBJ2-3; TRBD2 matches at 8 bases. The trim removed 6 bases at V and 1 base at J, leaving 9 bases unmatched. Germline CDR1 and CDR2: MNHEY and SVGAGI. The CDR3 is 16 amino acids. The CDR3 nucleotides read TGTGCCAGCAGAAGTTGGGTACTAGCGGGCACAGATACGCAGTATTTT. Its protein product is CASRSWVLAGTDTQYF.

This clonotype has more than one count but fewer than ten. The genes are TRBV7-9 and TRBJ2-1, with D tentatively TRBD1 or TRBD2 (5 bases each). Germline values: CDR1 SEHNR, CDR2 FQNEAQ (reference sequence). The CDR3 is 14 amino acids. V gave up 5 bases and J gave up 9 bases, with 17 bases separating them. DNA of the CDR3: TGTGCCAGCAGCCCGTCGGGGCCCCGAATTGAGCAGTTCTTC. This encodes CASSPSGPRIEQFF.

This clonotype has just a few counts. The rearrangement uses TRBV4-1 and TRBJ2-1; TRBD2 matches 11 bases. Germline assignment: CDR1 MGHRA and CDR2 YSYEKL. Trimming cost V 0 bases and J 4 bases; bases outside gene matches: 5. The CDR3 runs 17 residues. CDR3 DNA sequence: TGCGCCAGCAGCCAAGAGAGGGCTAGCGGGAGGTACAATGAGCAGTTCTTC. The encoded protein is CASSQERASGRYNEQFF.

The sample holds many counts of this clonotype. The chain uses TRBV15 and TRBJ2-1, with D hard to call. The ends were cut back, 5 bases at V and 0 bases at J, with 14 bases in the middle. Germline CDR1 LNHNV, CDR2 YYDKDF (reference sequence). CDR3 length equals 16 residues. The CDR3 DNA follows: TGTGCCACCAGCGGAAGACGGTTTAGCTCCTACAATGAGCAGTTCTTC. It is translated as CATSGRRFSSYNEQFF.

At least ten counts were recorded for this clonotype. V gene TRBV5-1 combines with J gene TRBJ2-1; TRBD1 agrees at 8 bases. V gave up 2 bases and J gave up 2 bases; unmatched junction bases: 6. CDR3 length: 16 amino acids. Germline lookup yields CDR1 SGHRS and CDR2 YFSETQ. The CDR3, as DNA: TGCGCCAGCAGCTTTATTTCACAGGGGGCCTACAATGAGCAGTTCTTC. This codes for CASSFISQGAYNEQFF.

The table lists this clonotype with a few counts. V gene TRBV2 combines with J gene TRBJ2-7; 10 bases are shared with TRBD2. The CDR3 extends over 14 amino acids. Germline V gives CDR1 SNHLY, CDR2 FYNNEI. V was clipped by 6 bases and J by 5 bases; unmatched bases: 7. The chain's CDR3 is CASRLAGHSDEQYF. CDR3 nucleotides: TGTGCCAGCAGACTAGCGGGGCATAGTGACGAGCAGTACTTC.

This clonotype was counted between two and nine times. V usage is TRBV12-3 or TRBV12-4 and J usage is TRBJ2-5; D gene unclear. The V end lost 5 bases, the J end lost 7 bases, and 11 bases lay between the germline ends. The CDR3 is 12 amino acids. CDR3 DNA sequence: TGTGCCAGCAGTCGTCACGGTGGGACCCAGTACTTC. It codes for CASSRHGGTQYF.